One and the same sample provided the 17 T cell receptor beta chains below, sequenced in a study of cytomegalovirus exposure and HLA in healthy donors. PCR involved 60 Vbeta and 13 Jbeta primers. Some clones are missing from TCRdb's copy, which holds only in-frame ones; the method was immunoSEQ multiplex PCR. In all, the sample yields over 65,000 clones. Sequences were obtained from PBMCs. The receptor set was obtained from a woman younger than 45 in good health and CMV-seronegative.

Regarding this clone: Other DNA variants within this sample encode the same CDR3. V usage is TRBV6-1 and J usage is TRBJ1-5; 7 bases map to TRBD1. J was trimmed by 6 bases and V by 7 bases; bases with no gene match: 9. This CDR3 has 14 residues. The germline V gene has CDR1 MNHNS and CDR2 SASEGT. The CDR3 DNA reads TGTGCCAGCATTGGGACAGCGGGGGGTCAGCCCCAGCATTTT. It codes for CASIGTAGGQPQHF.

The chain joins TRBV30 to TRBJ2-5; perhaps TRBD1 as D (5 bases). The CDR3 loop spans 15 amino acids. Trimming removed 0 bases from V and 3 bases from J, with 14 bases in between. Germline V CDR1 and CDR2: GTSNPN, SVGIG (reference sequence). Here the CDR3 reads CAWSVQGVRKETQYF. The CDR3 nucleotides are TGTGCCTGGAGTGTACAAGGGGTTAGAAAAGAGACCCAGTACTTC.

The chain employs TRBV4-2 and TRBJ2-2; 15 positions agree with TRBD2. The CDR3 contains 20 residues. V dropped 8 bases and J dropped 7; count of bases not matched to a gene: 20. CDR1 LGHNA and CDR2 YNFKEQ come from the germline V gene. Written as DNA, the CDR3 is TGTGCCAGCCAATCAATAGGACTAGCGGGGGGGCAGCGGGTCAACGGGGAGCTGTTTTTT. Encoded protein: CASQSIGLAGGQRVNGELFF.

The CDR3 region is CASSIGGLGEQFF. The CDR3 DNA sequence: TGTGCCAGTAGTATTGGAGGGCTTGGTGAGCAGTTCTTC. V and J are TRBV19 and TRBJ2-1; D might be TRBD2 (6 bases). The CDR3 runs 13 residues. CDR1 LNHDA and CDR2 SQIVND come from the germline V gene (reference sequence). Deletions cut 3 bases from V and 9 bases from J, with 12 bases between.

The V gene is TRBV6-1, the J gene TRBJ2-1; 12 bases fit TRBD2. This CDR3 region has 16 residues. Germline values: CDR1 MNHNS, CDR2 SASEGT. J was trimmed by 4 bases and V by 2 bases; bases with no gene match: 3. CDR3 sequence reads: CASSELAGGTYNEQFF. CDR3 nucleotide sequence: TGTGCCAGCAGTGAACTAGCGGGAGGGACTTACAATGAGCAGTTCTTC.

The chain is built from TRBV11-1 and TRBJ2-7; D might be TRBD1 (6 bases). This CDR3 has 14 residues. V lost 3 bases to trimming and J lost 2 bases, with 11 bases between them. Germline assignment: CDR1 SGHAT and CDR2 FQDESV (reference sequence). The CDR3 loop is CASSFGQMTYEQYF. The CDR3 DNA sequence: TGTGCCAGCAGCTTCGGACAGATGACCTACGAGCAGTACTTC.

This rearrangement joins TRBV4-1 to TRBJ1-3; 9 positions match TRBD1. The germline gives CDR1 MGHRA, CDR2 YSYEKL. V shed 1 base, J shed 9 bases, and the junction held 7 bases outside the gene matches. This CDR3 has 15 residues. The CDR3 sequence: CASSQAGTGRATIYF. The CDR3 DNA follows: TGCGCCAGCAGCCAAGCGGGGACAGGGAGGGCCACCATATATTTT.

The chain is built from TRBV6-5 and TRBJ1-4; D is uncertain. The germline V gene has CDR1 MNHEY and CDR2 SVGAGI. CDR3 length equals 14 residues. Deletions cut 6 bases from V and 6 bases from J, with 14 bases between. The CDR3 sequence: CASRRSGGDEKLFF. The CDR3 DNA follows: TGTGCCAGCAGACGCAGTGGAGGCGATGAAAAACTGTTTTTT.

The chain has TRBV6-5 and TRBJ1-2, with no clear D. The CDR3 is 12 amino acids. Trimming pared 0 bases from V and 6 bases from J, leaving 5 bases between. The germline gives CDR1 MNHEY, CDR2 SVGAGI. CDR3 nucleotide sequence: TGTGCCAGCAGTTACTCCGGGGATGGCTACACCTTC. It is translated as CASSYSGDGYTF.

This chain links TRBV6-1 with TRBJ1-1, with D tentatively TRBD1 (6 bases). Trimming shortened V by 10 bases and J by 6 bases, and 12 bases separated the two germline ends. This CDR3 has 11 amino acids. CDR1 is MNHNS, CDR2 SASEGT, per germline. This chain's CDR3 is CATLRGAEAFF. Written as DNA, the CDR3 is TGTGCCACACTCAGGGGTGCTGAAGCTTTCTTT.

V usage is TRBV14 and J usage is TRBJ2-1; D might be TRBD2 (5 bases). Trimming took off 0 bases at V and 11 bases at J, with 11 bases between the two ends. This CDR3 has 13 residues. Germline CDR1 is SGHDN and CDR2 is FVKESK. CDR3 nucleotide sequence: TGTGCCAGCAGCCAAGACTGGGAGCTGCAGCAGTTCTTC. It specifies CASSQDWELQQFF.

The gene calls are TRBV18 and TRBJ1-5, with D possibly TRBD1 on 6 matching bases. V shed 5 bases and J shed 4 bases, with 12 bases lying between them. The CDR3 sequence is 14 residues long. Germline V gives CDR1 KGHSH, CDR2 LQKENI. The CDR3 DNA reads TGTGCCAGCTCATCAGGGGTTGGTAATCAGCCCCAGCATTTT. Translation: CASSSGVGNQPQHF.

The chain employs TRBV19 and TRBJ1-2; D is uncertain. The CDR3 consists of 12 residues. Germline V gene lookup returns CDR1 LNHDA and CDR2 SQIVND (reference sequence). The ends were cut back, 5 bases at V and 1 base at J, with 5 bases in the middle. This CDR3 is CASSRVNYGYTF. CDR3 DNA sequence: TGTGCCAGTAGTCGCGTTAACTATGGCTACACCTTC.

The genes are TRBV18 and TRBJ1-4, with D hard to call. The CDR3 runs to 13 residues. Between the trimmed V and J ends, which lost 6 bases and 5 bases, there was a span of 10 bases. CDR1 and CDR2 (germline): KGHSH, LQKENI. The CDR3 spells CASSLQVNEKLFF. CDR3 bases: TGTGCCAGCTCCCTCCAGGTGAATGAAAAACTGTTTTTT.

This CDR3 is CAWRVGGSTEAFF. In DNA, the CDR3 is TGTGCCTGGAGGGTAGGCGGGTCGACTGAAGCTTTCTTT. This chain joins TRBV30 and TRBJ1-1; D is uncertain. The V end was cut by 3 bases, the J end by 5 bases, with 13 bases between. The CDR3 consists of 13 residues. CDR1 GTSNPN and CDR2 SVGIG come from the germline V gene (reference sequence).

The chain uses TRBV13 and TRBJ2-7; TRBD1 matches 7 bases. Germline V CDR1 and CDR2: PRHDT, FYEKMQ (reference sequence). V dropped 4 bases and J dropped 6; count of bases not matched to a gene: 6. The CDR3 is made up of 13 amino acids. This CDR3 reads CASSYSRDSEQYF. The CDR3 DNA sequence: TGTGCCAGCAGCTACAGCCGGGACAGCGAGCAGTACTTC.

The chain has TRBV5-1 and TRBJ2-1; 7 bases map to TRBD1. The CDR3 spans 12 residues. Germline V gene lookup returns CDR1 SGHRS and CDR2 YFSETQ. The J segment lost 14 bases and the V segment lost 0 bases, leaving 5 bases of the junction unmatched. CDR3 nucleotide sequence: TGCGCCAGCAGCTTGGAAGGGCAGGGGGAGTTCTTC. It codes for CASSLEGQGEFF.